A selection of T cell receptor beta chains follows, all from one sample in a study of STAT5B mutations in CD4+ large granular lymphocyte leukemia. Method: immunoSEQ multiplex PCR; TCRdb's copy keeps in-frame clones and lacks some. The table includes 35,000 to 40,000 clones, 65% to 90% detected once. Sequences were obtained from CD4+ T cells from blood buffy coats. The receptors come from a human donor in good health. The conserved cysteine and the conserved F or W are not part of the CDR3 here. Each record gives: clone size, V gene, D gene, CDR3 protein. The D gene is left open where the match is weak. Rows give clone size only sometimes, using once, few, many, or a class for an expanded clone.

NA TRBV7-2 TRBD1 ASSRQGDGTEAF
few TRBV19 NA ASSIDANYGYT
NA TRBV5-1 NA ASSLSGAAETQY
NA TRBV28 NA ASSLSGGNNSPLH
NA TRBV10-3 TRBD1 AISDPGGQGRSEQF
NA TRBV19 TRBD1 ASREQGTYNQPQH
NA TRBV28 NA ASRTAAGNTIY
NA TRBV6-6 NA AATGVGAEAF
NA TRBV5-6 NA ASSPRGGGMVPLH
NA TRBV5-6 TRBD1 ASSPGTGPLYGYT
NA TRBV11-3 TRBD2 ASSLGTSGRGYNEQF
NA TRBV21-1 NA ASSTPPRCGETEAF
few TRBV29-1 TRBD2 SVSGLAGGLGQF
NA TRBV9 NA ASSVARIANYGYT
NA TRBV7-9 NA ASNSRATDTQY
NA TRBV29-1 NA SVLGGSSYNEQF
NA TRBV6-1 NA ASITNFNQPQH
NA TRBV6-6 NA ASSYSSGANVLT
NA TRBV7-2 TRBD1 ASAGQGAIGEQY
NA TRBV6-5 NA ASWRSYNSPLH
NA TRBV28 NA ASRTGGANYGYT
NA TRBV19 TRBD2 ASSTGLAGGENYNEQF
NA TRBV30 TRBD2 AWTSGGTRTQY